Presented here are 21 T cell receptor beta chains from one specimen sequenced in a study of cytomegalovirus exposure and HLA in healthy donors. It was with 60 Vbeta and 13 Jbeta primers that the PCR ran. Generated by immunoSEQ multiplex PCR, the TCRdb table keeps only in-frame clones and is missing some. Among tens of thousands of clones listed, about 77% were seen once. Sequences were obtained from PBMCs. All receptors come from a male donor in good health and CMV-seropositive.

The chain recombines TRBV18 with TRBJ2-3; D perhaps matches TRBD2 (5 bases). This CDR3 region has 13 residues. Between the trimmed V and J ends, which lost 4 bases and 7 bases, there was a span of 12 bases. Germline V CDR1 and CDR2: KGHSH, LQKENI. CDR3 bases: TGTGCCAGCTCACTTGGGAGTGAATATACGCAGTATTTT. It translates to CASSLGSEYTQYF.

V gene TRBV7-9 combines with J gene TRBJ2-5; tentative D call: TRBD1 (5 bases). V lost 1 base and J lost 1, with 16 bases in between. The germline gives CDR1 SEHNR, CDR2 FQNEAQ (reference sequence). The CDR3 extends over 17 amino acids. The CDR3 DNA reads TGTGCCAGCAGCTTAGTGCCCGTAGGGGTCCCCCAAGAGACCCAGTACTTC. Amino acid sequence: CASSLVPVGVPQETQYF.

This clone occurred a few times. This chain uses TRBV9 with TRBJ1-2; D is undetermined. From germline, CDR1 is SGDLS and CDR2 YYNGEE. The CDR3 covers 12 residues. The ends were cut back, 0 bases at V and 6 bases at J, with 6 bases in the middle. The CDR3 reads CASSVEIDGYTF. As DNA, the CDR3 is TGTGCCAGCAGCGTAGAGATAGATGGCTACACCTTC.

This clone showed up just once. The chain has TRBV28 and TRBJ1-1, with D uncertain. V was clipped by 4 bases and J by 5 bases, with 5 bases between them. Germline V lookup: CDR1 MDHEN, CDR2 SYDVKM. The CDR3 spans 11 residues. The CDR3 sequence: CASSWATEAFF. The CDR3 DNA reads as TGTGCCAGCAGTTGGGCTACTGAAGCTTTCTTT.

This clone has a single count. The rearrangement uses TRBV29-1 and TRBJ1-2; no definite D call. This CDR3 is 11 amino acids long. CDR1 and CDR2 from the germline V gene are SQVTM and ANQGSEA. V was trimmed by 8 bases and J by 6 bases, leaving 13 bases between them. This CDR3 is CSIPPADGYTF. For the CDR3, the DNA is TGCAGCATCCCCCCAGCGGATGGCTACACCTTC.

Of note for this clone: An end of the junction differs from the germline gene, which may be a read error. The chain combines TRBV7-9 with TRBJ2-5, with a weak D call TRBD1 (5 bases). The CDR3 length is 17 residues. Germline V lookup: CDR1 SEHNR, CDR2 FQNEAQ (reference sequence). CDR3 bases: TGTGTCAGCAGCCTACGGACAAACCCGTCGATCCGGGAGACCCAGTACTTC. It is translated as CVSSLRTNPSIRETQYF. Variable domain in full (rest from reference TRBV7-9 and TRBJ2-5): DTGVSQNPRHKITKRGQNVTFRCDPISEHNRLYWYRQTLGQGPEFLTYFQNEAQLEKSRLLSDRFSAERPKGSFSTLEIQRTEQGDSAMYLCVSSLRTNPSIRETQYFGPGTRLLVL.

This chain links TRBV28 with TRBJ1-2; perhaps TRBD1 as D (6 bases). V lost 2 bases and J 3 bases, leaving 10 bases between the germline ends. The length of the CDR3 is 14 residues. Per germline, CDR1 MDHEN and CDR2 SYDVKM. The CDR3 bases are TGTGCCAGCAGTTTAGGGGGCGCAGACTATGGCTACACCTTC. Encoded protein: CASSLGGADYGYTF.

The chain uses TRBV5-6 and TRBJ2-7; D call uncertain. V lost 4 bases, J lost 2 bases, and 13 bases lay in between. The V gene's germline CDR1 is SGHDT and CDR2 YYEEEE. This CDR3 contains 14 residues. DNA for the CDR3: TGTGCCAGCAGCCCAGGCCCTAATGCCTACGAGCAGTACTTC. This encodes CASSPGPNAYEQYF.

The rearrangement uses TRBV2 and TRBJ2-5; maybe TRBD2 (5 bases). V gave up 7 bases and J gave up 1 base, with 13 bases separating them. CDR3 length: 14 residues. CDR1 is SNHLY and CDR2 is FYNNEI in the germline V gene. The CDR3 here is CASTFALAQETQYF. CDR3 DNA sequence: TGTGCCAGCACCTTTGCGCTAGCCCAAGAGACCCAGTACTTC.

This chain links TRBV18 with TRBJ1-5; D ambiguous. Germline CDR1 reads KGHSH; CDR2 reads LQKENI. Trimming cost V 6 bases and J 2 bases, with 14 bases left between them. The CDR3 covers 15 residues. The CDR3 nucleotides read TGTGCCAGCTCCCTACATGACACCGGCAATCAGCCCCAGCATTTT. It codes for CASSLHDTGNQPQHF.

This clone was counted only a few times. The rearrangement links TRBV14 to TRBJ2-7, with a tentative D call TRBD2 (5 bases). Trimming stripped 5 bases from V and 2 bases from J, with 10 bases between. The length of the CDR3 is 13 residues. Germline V gene lookup returns CDR1 SGHDN and CDR2 FVKESK. CDR3 region: CASSEDSTYEQYF. DNA for the CDR3: TGTGCCAGCAGCGAGGACTCAACCTACGAGCAGTACTTC.

This clone has just one count. This chain joins TRBV2 and TRBJ2-5; D is unclear. V was clipped by 6 bases and J by 5 bases, with 19 bases between them. Germline V gene data show CDR1 as SNHLY and CDR2 as FYNNEI. CDR3 length equals 15 residues. The chain's CDR3 is CASSPTEVNGETQYF. CDR3 in DNA: TGTGCCAGCAGCCCCACCGAGGTTAACGGGGAGACCCAGTACTTC.

In regard to this clone: The germline gene is not matched at one end of the junction; a read error may be the cause. This chain's CDR3 is CASTQPTGSYEQHF. CDR3 DNA: TGTGCCAGCACACAACCCACAGGCTCCTACGAGCAGCACTTC. V is TRBV6-1 and J is TRBJ2-7, with a weak D call TRBD1 (5 bases). The length of the CDR3 is 14 residues. The germline gives CDR1 MNHNS, CDR2 SASEGT.

The V gene is TRBV5-1, the J gene TRBJ2-3; D unresolved. Germline lookup yields CDR1 SGHRS and CDR2 YFSETQ. V lost 4 bases and J 2 bases, leaving 5 bases between the germline ends. The CDR3 has 12 residues. The CDR3 DNA follows: TGCGCCAGCAGCCATCACACAGATACGCAGTATTTT. Protein sequence: CASSHHTDTQYF.

This rearrangement joins TRBV5-1 to TRBJ2-1; a weak D match, TRBD1 (5 bases). The germline CDR1 and CDR2 sequences are SGHRS and YFSETQ. The CDR3 has 13 residues. With 0 bases removed from V and 6 bases from J, the gap between germline ends came to 7 bases. The CDR3 nucleotides read TGCGCCAGCAGCTTGGGACAGAGCAATGAGCAGTTCTTC. As protein: CASSLGQSNEQFF.

This clone has just a few counts. The chain is built from TRBV19 and TRBJ1-6; 9 nucleotides align to TRBD1. Germline assignment: CDR1 LNHDA and CDR2 SQIVND (reference sequence). The trim removed 11 bases at V and 11 bases at J, leaving 13 bases unmatched. The length of the CDR3 is 14 residues. The CDR3 DNA is TGTGCCTGCAACCCCGGGACAGGGTCGACACCCCTCCACTTT. Amino acid sequence: CACNPGTGSTPLHF.

Turning to this clone: At the DNA level, this CDR3 is encoded by other sequences in the same sample as well. The chain combines TRBV19 with TRBJ1-1, with D maybe TRBD1 (5 bases). The CDR3 runs 13 residues. The germline V gene encodes CDR1 LNHDA and CDR2 SQIVND (reference sequence). V dropped 7 bases and J dropped 1 base, with 10 bases sitting between them. CDR3 in DNA: TGTGCCAGTACCCAGGGCGGGAACACTGAAGCTTTCTTT. Amino acid sequence: CASTQGGNTEAFF. Using reference TRBV19 and TRBJ1-1 for the parts outside the CDR3, the full variable domain is DGGITQSPKYLFRKEGQNVTLSCEQNLNHDAMYWYRQDPGQGLRLIYYSQIVNDFQKGDIAEGYSVSREKKESFPLTVTSAQKNPTAFYLCASTQGGNTEAFFGQGTRLTVV.

This clone was found a few times. It is likely a read error, because the conserved phenylalanine at the end of the CDR3 is missing. The limits of the CDR3 on the DNA are not certain, so only TCRdb's listed CDR3 is given. The genes are TRBV29-1 and TRBJ1-2; TRBD1 is the table's D call, not checked against the DNA. The CDR3 numbers 11 amino acids, ends counted. CDR1 is SQVTM, CDR2 ANQGSEA, per germline. CDR3 loop: CSVDFGTGAVV.

V gene TRBV19 combines with J gene TRBJ2-7; TRBD2 agrees at 8 bases. The CDR3 contains 13 residues. J was trimmed by 4 bases and V by 4 bases; bases with no gene match: 3. Germline loops: CDR1 LNHDA, CDR2 SQIVND (reference sequence). CDR3 protein: CASSSGRSYEQYF. The CDR3 DNA sequence: TGTGCCAGTAGTAGCGGGAGGTCTTACGAGCAGTACTTC. The full variable domain, its missing parts supplied by reference TRBV19 and TRBJ2-7, is DGGITQSPKYLFRKEGQNVTLSCEQNLNHDAMYWYRQDPGQGLRLIYYSQIVNDFQKGDIAEGYSVSREKKESFPLTVTSAQKNPTAFYLCASSSGRSYEQYFGPGTRLTVT.

The J gene is TRBJ1-3, the V gene TRBV15, with a possible D match to TRBD1 (5 bases). This CDR3 comprises 15 residues. With 4 bases removed from V and 2 bases from J, the gap between germline ends came to 12 bases. Germline V CDR1 and CDR2: LNHNV, YYDKDF (reference sequence). The CDR3 spells CATSTGTQTGNTIYF. The DNA for the CDR3 is TGTGCCACCAGCACCGGGACTCAAACTGGAAACACCATATATTTT.

CDR3 amino acids: CASSPLGQRQETQYF. Written as DNA, the CDR3 is TGTGCCAGCAGTCCTCTGGGACAGCGACAAGAGACCCAGTACTTC. The chain joins TRBV27 to TRBJ2-5; 7 nucleotides agree with TRBD1. CDR1 MNHEY and CDR2 SMNVEV come from the germline V gene (reference sequence). This CDR3 comprises 15 residues. V shed 5 bases and J 2 bases; nucleotides not matched to a gene: 8.